One and the same sample provided the 23 T cell receptor beta chains below, sequenced in a study of blood T cell repertoires in COVID-19. The table came from immunoSEQ multiplex PCR; TCRdb's copy has only in-frame clones and leaves some out. In the table there are 200,000 to 250,000 clones, about nine tenths of which are singletons. The sequenced sample was peripheral blood. Receptors originate from an older woman with acute or convalescent COVID-19.

The DNA for the CDR3 is TGTGCCACCGGGACAGGGTACAATGAGCAGTTCTTC. This codes for CATGTGYNEQFF. V and J are TRBV24-1 and TRBJ2-1; 9 nucleotides line up with TRBD1. From germline, CDR1 is KGHDR and CDR2 SFDVKD. J lost 4 bases, V lost 9 bases, and 0 bases had no gene match. This CDR3 is 12 amino acids long.

The gene calls are TRBV7-3 and TRBJ2-1, with D possibly being TRBD2 (7 bases). The germline V gene has CDR1 SGHTA and CDR2 FQGTGA. The CDR3 contains 16 residues. V was shortened by 1 base and J by 8 bases, with 18 bases between the two germline ends. The CDR3 here is CASSLRPPGGGDEQFF. CDR3 DNA sequence: TGTGCCAGCAGCTTAAGACCCCCGGGGGGCGGAGATGAGCAGTTCTTC.

The chain couples TRBV6-6 to TRBJ1-2; D gene unclear. CDR1 MNHNY and CDR2 SVGAGI come from the germline V gene (reference sequence). The CDR3 has 15 amino acids. Trimming removed 2 bases from V and 5 bases from J, with 15 bases in between. The CDR3 spells CASSYPSGEYYGYTF. CDR3 nucleotide sequence: TGTGCCAGCAGTTACCCCTCGGGAGAATATTATGGCTACACCTTC.

There are a few counts of this clone. V usage is TRBV5-1 and J usage is TRBJ2-7, with 9 nucleotides matching TRBD1. Germline V gene sequence: CDR1 SGHRS, CDR2 YFSETQ. CDR3 size: 14 residues. With 7 bases clipped from V and 7 bases from J, the junction kept 12 bases outside the gene matches. CDR3: CASGPRTGDKEQYF. DNA for the CDR3: TGCGCCAGCGGCCCCCGGACAGGGGATAAGGAGCAGTACTTC.

The chain carries TRBV28 and TRBJ1-5; 9 bases align to TRBD1. The germline V gene encodes CDR1 MDHEN and CDR2 SYDVKM. CDR3 length equals 15 residues. V dropped 5 bases and J dropped 7; count of bases not matched to a gene: 9. CDR3 coding DNA: TGTGCCAGCAGTATCCCCGGACAGGGGAGACAGCCCCAGCATTTT. Its protein is CASSIPGQGRQPQHF.

The chain carries TRBV5-1 and TRBJ2-7, with D possibly being TRBD2 (6 bases). The CDR3 runs 15 residues. CDR1 and CDR2 (germline): SGHRS, YFSETQ. The ends were cut back, 7 bases at V and 0 bases at J, with 17 bases in the middle. For the CDR3, the DNA is TGCGCCAGCGAACCTGGGGGGACGTCCTCCTACGAGCAGTACTTC. Residues: CASEPGGTSSYEQYF.

The chain has TRBV20-1 and TRBJ2-3; D unresolved. This CDR3 spans 11 amino acids. Germline values: CDR1 DFQATT, CDR2 SNEGSKA (reference sequence). The V end was cut by 5 bases, the J end by 4 bases, with 7 bases between. CDR3 coding DNA: TGCAGTGCTTTCTCTGCAGATACGCAGTATTTT. It encodes CSAFSADTQYF.

The V and J genes are TRBV28 and TRBJ2-7, with D perhaps TRBD1 (6 bases). Germline CDR1 is MDHEN and CDR2 is SYDVKM. The CDR3 loop spans 15 amino acids. Trimming cost V 4 bases and J 2 bases, with 15 bases left between them. The CDR3 nucleotides are TGTGCCAGCAGTTCAGGTACAGGGTGGGCCTACGAGCAGTACTTC. Its protein product is CASSSGTGWAYEQYF.

The chain combines TRBV27 with TRBJ1-2, with D hard to call. This CDR3 region has 15 residues. Germline V gene sequence: CDR1 MNHEY, CDR2 SMNVEV (reference sequence). V lost 2 bases to trimming and J lost 5 bases, with 15 bases between them. As DNA, the CDR3 is TGTGCCAGCAGTTTAAGTGGTGTCAGTCTTTATGGCTACACCTTC. Its protein is CASSLSGVSLYGYTF.

This chain connects TRBV5-1 to TRBJ1-2; D might be TRBD1 (5 bases). CDR3 size: 15 residues. In germline, CDR1 is SGHRS, CDR2 YFSETQ. The V end lost 4 bases, the J end lost 8 bases, and 21 bases lay between the germline ends. The CDR3 DNA reads TGCGCCAGCAGCAAGGATGGGGCCCAGGATCGGGGCTACACCTTC. It codes for CASSKDGAQDRGYTF.

The V call is TRBV18, the J call TRBJ2-1; 11 bases align to TRBD2. The CDR3 covers 15 residues. Germline CDR1 and CDR2: KGHSH and LQKENI. Trimming took 3 bases from V and 8 from J; bases not matched to a gene: 6. In DNA, the CDR3 is TGTGCCAGCTCACCTCTAGCGGGAGGATCAGATGAGCAGTTCTTC. This translates into CASSPLAGGSDEQFF.

The V gene is TRBV7-8, the J gene TRBJ2-7, with 7 bases that match TRBD2. CDR3 length: 14 residues. The V gene's germline CDR1 is SGHVS and CDR2 FQNEAQ. J was trimmed by 1 base and V by 5 bases; bases with no gene match: 5. CDR3: CASSLSGESYEQYF. In DNA form, the CDR3 reads TGTGCCAGCAGCCTAAGCGGGGAGTCCTACGAGCAGTACTTC.

V is TRBV19 and J is TRBJ1-2; the D gene is possibly TRBD1 (6 bases). Germline V gene lookup returns CDR1 LNHDA and CDR2 SQIVND (reference sequence). Trimming pared 4 bases from V and 2 bases from J, leaving 11 bases between. The CDR3 is 14 residues long. CDR3 DNA sequence: TGTGCCAGTAGTAAAGGGACACTGAACTATGGCTACACCTTC. Its protein is CASSKGTLNYGYTF.

This sequence joins TRBV7-2 and TRBJ2-3; D possibly corresponds to TRBD2 (6 bases). Germline CDR1 reads SGHTA; CDR2 reads FQGNSA. Trimming cost V 0 bases and J 4 bases, with 11 bases left between them. CDR3 length equals 15 residues. CDR3 region: CASSLAGDLPDTQYF. In nucleotides, the CDR3 is TGTGCCAGCAGCTTAGCGGGGGACTTACCAGATACGCAGTATTTT.

The chain is built from TRBV24-1 and TRBJ2-3, with D hard to call. CDR3 size: 16 residues. Germline CDR1 reads KGHDR; CDR2 reads SFDVKD. The germline V and J ends were trimmed by 2 bases and 0 bases, with 11 bases remaining between them. CDR3: CATSDSRKASTDTQYF. The CDR3 DNA follows: TGTGCCACCAGTGATTCGCGGAAAGCTAGCACAGATACGCAGTATTTT.

The J gene is TRBJ2-2, the V gene TRBV11-2; 8 bases are shared with TRBD1. The junction had 8 bases not matched to a gene; V was cut back by 6 bases and J by 5 bases. The CDR3 extends over 15 amino acids. The germline CDR1 and CDR2 sequences are SGHAT and FQNNGV. The CDR3 here is CASRNTGGFTGELFF. The CDR3 DNA sequence: TGTGCCAGCAGGAACACAGGGGGTTTTACCGGGGAGCTGTTTTTT.

This chain uses TRBV7-2 with TRBJ1-1; D uncertain. The CDR3 sequence is 15 residues long. CDR1 is SGHTA, CDR2 FQGNSA, per germline. V was clipped by 5 bases and J by 0 bases, with 13 bases between them. The CDR3 region is CASSRPGPMNTEAFF. The CDR3 nucleotides are TGTGCCAGCAGCAGACCAGGCCCGATGAACACTGAAGCTTTCTTT.

The V and J genes are TRBV5-4 and TRBJ2-3; 7 nucleotides align to TRBD2. CDR3 size: 15 residues. Germline V lookup: CDR1 SGHNT, CDR2 YYREEE (reference sequence). V lost 2 bases to trimming and J lost 0 bases; unmatched junction nucleotides: 3. CDR3 sequence (DNA): TGTGCCAGCAGCTTTGGCGGGAGTAGCACAGATACGCAGTATTTT. This codes for CASSFGGSSTDTQYF.

The chain joins TRBV6-5 to TRBJ1-1; a weak D match, TRBD1 (5 bases). The length of the CDR3 is 16 residues. Trimming shortened V by 0 bases and J by 0 bases, and 11 bases separated the two germline ends. CDR1 and CDR2 (germline): MNHEY, SVGAGI. The DNA for the CDR3 is TGTGCCAGCAGTTACTCCAGGGTCAGGATGAACACTGAAGCTTTCTTT. It encodes CASSYSRVRMNTEAFF.

J is TRBJ2-7 and V is TRBV3-1 (or the pseudogene TRBV3-2), with D unclear. This CDR3 has 13 residues. V was pared by 0 bases and J by 4 bases, with 7 bases between. Germline CDR1 and CDR2: LGHDT and YNNKEL (reference sequence). The DNA of the CDR3 is TGTGCCAGCAGCCAAGATGTTTCTTACGAGCAGTACTTC. As protein: CASSQDVSYEQYF.

The gene calls are TRBV11-2 and TRBJ1-4; tentative D call: TRBD1 (5 bases). This CDR3 has 16 amino acids. CDR1 and CDR2 from the germline V gene are SGHAT and FQNNGV. Trimming removed 1 base from V and 0 bases from J, with 9 bases in between. The CDR3 sequence is CASSLGGGTTNEKLFF. The CDR3 DNA is TGTGCCAGCAGCTTAGGGGGGGGGACAACTAATGAAAAACTGTTTTTT.

DNA of the CDR3: TGTGCCAGCAGCTTAGGACAGACAGGGGGCAAGACCCAGTACTTC. It codes for CASSLGQTGGKTQYF. The rearrangement uses TRBV7-9 and TRBJ2-5, with TRBD1 matching over 10 bases. Germline V gives CDR1 SEHNR, CDR2 FQNEAQ (reference sequence). J was trimmed by 6 bases and V by 1 base; bases with no gene match: 5. The CDR3 length is 15 residues. The whole variable domain, remainder taken from reference TRBV7-9 and TRBJ2-5, is DTGVSQNPRHKITKRGQNVTFRCDPISEHNRLYWYRQTLGQGPEFLTYFQNEAQLEKSRLLSDRFSAERPKGSFSTLEIQRTEQGDSAMYLCASSLGQTGGKTQYFGPGTRLLVL.

The chain employs TRBV21-1 and TRBJ1-2; the D call in the table, TRBD1, was not verified against the DNA. TRBV21-1 is marked as a pseudogene. This CDR3 is 15 amino acids long. CDR3 sequence reads: CASSKGQGSNYGYTF. CDR3 coding DNA: TGTGCCAGCAGCAAGGGACAGGGGTCTAACTATGGCTACACCTTC.